The source of this TCR beta chain is a study of shared clonotypes between healthy human individuals. Study results and limitations: Collection of samples was limited to blood; tissue repertoires likely differ.

V shed 3 bases and J shed 4 bases, with 19 bases lying between them. The CDR3 totals 17 residues. There were no recent acute infections or vaccinations among the donors, who were healthy HIV-negative adults. A CD45RA-negative memory subset and a CD45RA+ naive subset were separated from the CD4+ cells. To note about this clone: What it binds is unknown.

Generated by immunoSEQ multiplex PCR, the TCRdb table keeps only in-frame clones and is missing some. Of some 2,400,000 clones in the sample, about 94% were seen once. This clonotype originated in a man younger than 30 in good health. J is TRBJ1-3 and V is TRBV23-1; no clear D gene. TRBV23-1 is flagged as an ORF with uncertain function. The sequencing input was naive CD4+ T cells sorted from blood. This sample's subset: CD45RA+ positively selected. CDR3 coding DNA: TGCGCCAGCAGTCAGACCCCCCGTGGGCGCGCGGGAAACACCATATATTTT. This gives the protein CASSQTPRGRAGNTIYF.